This T cell receptor beta chain was obtained from a study of cytomegalovirus exposure and HLA in healthy donors. The study ran its PCR with 60 Vbeta and 13 Jbeta primers. As processed by the authors: The authors later counted about 80 million unique TCR beta chains, approximately 12 million of them shared. Sequencing used immunoSEQ multiplex PCR; TCRdb keeps in-frame clones, though not all of them. V, J and clone size reflect that table, while D and trimming were determined from the DNA. The sample has 150,000 to 200,000 clones; almost 85% are singletons. To note about this clone: The antigen is undetermined.

Looked up from germline, CDR1 is SGHTA and CDR2 is FQGNSA. J was trimmed by 5 bases and V by 5 bases; bases with no gene match: 6. CDR3 length: 14 amino acids. The study, taken as a whole, reports: V- and J-gene trimming in TCR beta was tied to a missense DCLRE1C variant by an analysis performed later.

The sequencing input was PBMCs. The chain joins TRBV7-2 to TRBJ2-5; 9 bases fit TRBD2. The source of this sequence is a woman aged 45-65 years in good health and CMV-seronegative. CDR3 sequence reads: CASSPRTSVETQYF. The CDR3 region has the DNA TGTGCCAGCAGCCCCCGGACTAGCGTGGAGACCCAGTACTTC.